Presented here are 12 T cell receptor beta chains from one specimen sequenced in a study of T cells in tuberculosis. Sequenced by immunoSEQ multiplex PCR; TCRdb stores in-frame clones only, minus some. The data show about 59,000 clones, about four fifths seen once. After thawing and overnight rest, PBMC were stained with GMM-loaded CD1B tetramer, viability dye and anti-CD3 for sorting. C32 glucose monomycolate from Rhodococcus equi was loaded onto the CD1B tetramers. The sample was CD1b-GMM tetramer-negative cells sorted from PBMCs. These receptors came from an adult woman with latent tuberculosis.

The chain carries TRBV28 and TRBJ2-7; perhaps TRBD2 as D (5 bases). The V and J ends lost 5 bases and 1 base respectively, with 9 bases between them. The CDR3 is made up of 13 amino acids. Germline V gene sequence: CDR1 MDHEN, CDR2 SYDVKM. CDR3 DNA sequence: TGTGCCAGCAGTAAGAGGGTTTCCTACGAGCAGTACTTC. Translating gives CASSKRVSYEQYF.

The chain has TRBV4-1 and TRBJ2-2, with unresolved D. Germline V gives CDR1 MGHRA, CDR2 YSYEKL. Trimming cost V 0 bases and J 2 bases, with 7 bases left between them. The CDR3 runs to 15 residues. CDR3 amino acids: CASSQDNSNTGELFF. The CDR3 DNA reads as TGCGCCAGCAGCCAAGATAATAGCAACACCGGGGAGCTGTTTTTT.

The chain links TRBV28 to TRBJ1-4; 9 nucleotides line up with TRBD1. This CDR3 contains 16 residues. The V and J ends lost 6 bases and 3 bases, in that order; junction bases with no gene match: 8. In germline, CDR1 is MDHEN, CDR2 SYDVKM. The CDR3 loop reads CASSRTGVGSNEKLFF. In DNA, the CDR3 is TGTGCCAGCAGCCGGACAGGGGTCGGGTCTAATGAAAAACTGTTTTTT.

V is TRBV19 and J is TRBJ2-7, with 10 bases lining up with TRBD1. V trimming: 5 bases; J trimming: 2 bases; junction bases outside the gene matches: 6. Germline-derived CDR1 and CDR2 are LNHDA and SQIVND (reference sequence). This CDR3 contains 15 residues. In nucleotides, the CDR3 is TGTGCCAGTAGTGAGGGGGACAGGGGCCCCTACGAGCAGTACTTC. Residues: CASSEGDRGPYEQYF.

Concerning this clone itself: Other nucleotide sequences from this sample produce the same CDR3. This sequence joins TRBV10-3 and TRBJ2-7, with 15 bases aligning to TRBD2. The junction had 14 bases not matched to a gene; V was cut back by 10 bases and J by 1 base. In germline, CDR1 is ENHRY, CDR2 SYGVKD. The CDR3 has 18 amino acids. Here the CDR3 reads CATTPRTSGGALSYEQYF. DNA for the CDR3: TGTGCCACCACCCCCAGGACTAGCGGGGGGGCCCTGTCCTACGAGCAGTACTTC.

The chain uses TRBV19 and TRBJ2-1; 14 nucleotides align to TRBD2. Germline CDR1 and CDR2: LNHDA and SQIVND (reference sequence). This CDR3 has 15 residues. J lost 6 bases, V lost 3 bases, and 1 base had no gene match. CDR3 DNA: TGTGCCAGTAGTATTGGGACTAGCGGGGGCAATGAGCAGTTCTTC. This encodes CASSIGTSGGNEQFF.

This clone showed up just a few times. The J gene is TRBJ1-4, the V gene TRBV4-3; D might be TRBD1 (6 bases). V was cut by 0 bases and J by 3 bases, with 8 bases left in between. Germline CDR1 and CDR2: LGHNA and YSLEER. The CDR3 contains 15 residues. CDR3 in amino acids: CASSQDDRSNEKLFF. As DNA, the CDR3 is TGCGCCAGCAGCCAAGATGACAGGTCTAATGAAAAACTGTTTTTT.

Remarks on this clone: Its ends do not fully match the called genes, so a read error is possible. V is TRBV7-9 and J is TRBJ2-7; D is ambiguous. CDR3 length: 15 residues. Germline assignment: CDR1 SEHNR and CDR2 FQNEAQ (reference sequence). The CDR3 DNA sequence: TGTGCCAGCATCCCCCGAGTCAGGTCCTCCTGCGAGCAGTACTTC. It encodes CASIPRVRSSCEQYF.

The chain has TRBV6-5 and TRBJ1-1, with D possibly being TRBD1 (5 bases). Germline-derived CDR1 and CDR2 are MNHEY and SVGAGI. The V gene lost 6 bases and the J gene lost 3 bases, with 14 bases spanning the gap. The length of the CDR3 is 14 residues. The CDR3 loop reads CASSPELGDTEAFF. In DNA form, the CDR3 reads TGTGCCAGCAGCCCAGAGTTAGGGGACACTGAAGCTTTCTTT.

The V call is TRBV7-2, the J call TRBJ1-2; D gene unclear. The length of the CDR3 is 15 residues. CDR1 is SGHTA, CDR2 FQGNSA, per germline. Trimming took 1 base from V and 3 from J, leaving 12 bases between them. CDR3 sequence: CASSLVKNGYYGYTF. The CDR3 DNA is TGTGCCAGCAGCTTAGTAAAAAACGGGTACTATGGCTACACCTTC.

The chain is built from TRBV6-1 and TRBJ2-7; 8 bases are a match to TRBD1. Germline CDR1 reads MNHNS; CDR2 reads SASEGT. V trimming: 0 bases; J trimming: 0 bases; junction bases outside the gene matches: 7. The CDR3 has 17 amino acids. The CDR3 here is CASSEAVTGTGSYEQYF. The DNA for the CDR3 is TGTGCCAGCAGTGAAGCGGTCACCGGGACAGGCTCCTACGAGCAGTACTTC.

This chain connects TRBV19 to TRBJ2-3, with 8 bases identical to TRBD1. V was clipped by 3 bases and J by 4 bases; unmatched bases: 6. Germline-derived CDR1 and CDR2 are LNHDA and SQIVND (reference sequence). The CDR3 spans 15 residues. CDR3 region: CASSIGQGRADTQYF. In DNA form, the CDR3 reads TGTGCCAGTAGTATCGGACAGGGTAGGGCAGATACGCAGTATTTT.